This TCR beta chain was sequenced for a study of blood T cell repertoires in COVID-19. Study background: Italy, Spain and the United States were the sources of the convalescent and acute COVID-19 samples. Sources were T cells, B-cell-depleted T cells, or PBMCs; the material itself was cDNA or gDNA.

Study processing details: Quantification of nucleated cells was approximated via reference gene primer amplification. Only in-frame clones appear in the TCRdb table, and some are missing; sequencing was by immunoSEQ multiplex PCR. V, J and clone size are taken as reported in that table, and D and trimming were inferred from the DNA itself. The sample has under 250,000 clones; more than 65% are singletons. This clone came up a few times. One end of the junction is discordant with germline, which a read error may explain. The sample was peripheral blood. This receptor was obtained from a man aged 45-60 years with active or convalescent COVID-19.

The CDR3 sequence: CASSYSKGQGENHF. DNA for the CDR3: TGTGCCAGCAGTTACTCGAAGGGACAGGGGGAAAACCACTTC. The chain combines TRBV6-5 with TRBJ2-7, with 11 nucleotides matching TRBD1. The germline gives CDR1 MNHEY, CDR2 SVGAGI. There are 14 residues in the CDR3.